This T cell receptor delta chain was identified in a study of gamma-delta T cells after stem cell transplantation. CDR1 and CDR2 from the germline V gene are TSWWSYY and QGS. The CDR3 length is 27 residues. V lost 0 bases and J 0 bases, leaving 44 bases between the germline ends. TCRdb re-analyzed the RT-PCR reads via CATT. The sample has some 2,600 delta-chain clones, roughly 18% seen once. Sequencing was done on a sample of gamma-delta T cells. This chain joins TRDV1 and TRDJ1; tentative D call: TRDD2 (9 bases). This TCR came from a human donor. It is not recorded whose cells these are; they may come from a transplant donor. The CDR3 DNA sequence: TGTGCTCTTGGGGAACTGTGGCGCCTTCCTACAACTGGGGGCCCAAAACTAACAAATACGTACACCGATAAACTCATCTTT. It yields the protein CALGELWRLPTTGGPKLTNTYTDKLIF.